The 4 T cell receptor beta chains below were found in one sample sequenced in a study of PD-1 blockade in classical Hodgkin lymphoma. Each and every patient relapsed after autologous stem cell transplantation, and patients got differing brentuximab vedotin exposure. The assay was immunoSEQ multiplex PCR, and TCRdb's table has in-frame clones only and misses some. Among 90,000 to 130,000 clones listed, approximately 90% were seen once. This sample comprised peripheral blood mononuclear cells (PBMCs), obtained before the second cycle of nivolumab. Receptors were obtained from a human donor with classical Hodgkin lymphoma.

V usage is TRBV18 and J usage is TRBJ1-1; 7 positions agree with TRBD1. This CDR3 is 14 amino acids long. The V gene's germline CDR1 is KGHSH and CDR2 LQKENI. Trimming cost V 2 bases and J 1 base; bases outside gene matches: 1. The CDR3 spells CASSPGTENTEAFF. The CDR3 DNA follows: TGTGCCAGCTCACCAGGGACAGAGAACACTGAAGCTTTCTTT.

V is TRBV10-3 and J is TRBJ2-7; possibly TRBD1 for D (5 bases). CDR1 is ENHRY, CDR2 SYGVKD, per germline. The CDR3 extends over 15 amino acids. The V gene lost 6 bases and the J gene lost 1 base, with 16 bases spanning the gap. The CDR3 bases are TGTGCCATCAGGTCGCTAGGTAGGGGATCCTACGAGCAGTACTTC. Its translation: CAIRSLGRGSYEQYF.

The rearrangement links TRBV2 to TRBJ2-1; 8 bases line up with TRBD2. V shed 3 bases and J 8 bases; nucleotides not matched to a gene: 6. In germline, CDR1 is SNHLY, CDR2 FYNNEI. The CDR3 has 14 amino acids. The CDR3, as DNA: TGTGCCAGCAGTGACTCGGGAGGGTCATATGAGCAGTTCTTC. It specifies CASSDSGGSYEQFF.

The rearrangement links TRBV7-8 to TRBJ2-1; TRBD2 is a possible D gene (6 bases). V lost 5 bases, J lost 7 bases, and 24 bases lay in between. CDR3 length equals 17 residues. The V gene's germline CDR1 is SGHVS and CDR2 FQNEAQ. CDR3 bases: TGTGCCAGCAGCCGAGGGGTGTGGAGGGAAAGGTCTAATGAGCAGTTCTTC. Amino acid sequence: CASSRGVWRERSNEQFF.